This T cell receptor beta chain is from a study of PD-L1 blockade in urothelial cancer (TCRdb year 2017). Broadly, across the study: All patients started therapy at some point between 2014 and 2016 and received atezolizumab 1,200 mg intravenously every 3 weeks. Patients had an ECOG performance status of 0 or 1 and had received between 0 and 3 prior chemotherapy regimens. Blood samples were analyzed at 3 weeks after treatment start (second dose) and at 6 weeks after treatment start. Pretreatment tumor samples, along with matched peripheral blood serially collected before and after atezolizumab treatment, were subjected to TCR sequencing. In the same patients who had TCR sequencing, pretreatment tumors also underwent whole exome sequencing and RNA sequencing. Progression-free survival longer than 6 months counted as durable clinical benefit, and TCR features were additionally tested against both progression-free and overall survival. The study was an exploratory multi-omic analysis of somatic, immune and clinical correlates of response to PD-L1 blockade with atezolizumab in urothelial cancer. About 85% of the roughly 29 patients were males with bladder-origin urothelial cancer, and about 65% of the 29 reported a prior smoking history. Approximately 29 patients had pretreatment blood TCR-seq, roughly 24 had at least one posttreatment blood collection, and roughly 24 had tumor TCR-seq. Blood samples yielded a median of roughly 150,000 T cells and tens of thousands of unique TCRs, with median clonality approximately 0.08. Eight to ten patients achieved durable clinical benefit and roughly 20 did not. Study-wide findings and limitations: A pretreatment peripheral blood TCR clonality below the median was linked to improved progression-free and overall survival. Among patients with durable benefit, tumor-associated TCR clones showed greater expansion in peripheral blood 3 weeks after treatment started (n = 22, p = 0.022). Because of the small sample size (n ≈ 27) and the many exploratory analyses performed, the results are intended to be regarded as hypothesis-generating.

For this clone: What this receptor recognizes is not known. No base quality information exists; no much larger clone differs at one position.

Synthetic TCR analog templates were spiked into each PCR to estimate absolute template abundance from read counts. TCRbeta CDR3 regions were amplified from genomic DNA with bias-controlled V and J gene primers using the immunoSEQ assay. Sequencing of rearranged TCRbeta segments was done at approximately 20X coverage. As for the original processing: Sequencing errors were corrected by clustering, and CDR3s were annotated against IMGT so that V, D and J genes could be assigned. Downstream analyses used only productive TCRbeta rearrangements, leaving out any out-of-frame or stop-codon sequences. Clonality was computed as one minus Shannon entropy normalized by the log of the number of unique productive sequences. Clones differing between time points or between blood and tumor were identified using Fisher's exact test with Benjamini-Hochberg correction, with an adjusted p below 0.01 applied as the threshold. TCRdb carries this immuneACCESS record with in-frame sequences only. Its versions omit some clonotypes, under half of them owing to an unresolved V gene in the studies checked, with the rest unexplained. V and J calls and clone size are given by that table; D and trimming were obtained from the DNA. The sample contains some 40,000 clones, around four fifths of them found a single time. The ten top clones hold about 11% of the sample.

The time point label, as the study defines it: peripheral blood 6 weeks after treatment start. The cohort included 29 patients with locally advanced or metastatic urothelial carcinoma who were treated at Memorial Sloan Kettering on a trial protocol. Peripheral blood mononuclear cells were collected pretreatment and during treatment, with between 1 and 8 total time points obtained per patient. The Qiagen DNeasy Blood extraction kit was used to purify genomic DNA from total PBMCs and from tumor samples. PBMCs were collected pretreatment and during treatment, and were isolated and stored as previously described. This specimen consisted of PBMCs, obtained around atezolizumab (anti-PD-L1) treatment. The TCR was taken from a man aged 40-49 years with urothelial cancer.

The CDR3 has the sequence CASSLERVMSTDTQYF. In nucleotides, the sequence is TGTGCCAGCAGCTTGGAGCGCGTGATGAGCACAGATACGCAGTATTTT. The chain is assembled from TRBV7-9 and TRBJ2-3; too little of a D gene remains to name it. V is shortened by 3 bases, J by 0 bases, and the region joining them spans 13 bases. CDR3 length: 16 amino acids, cysteine to phenylalanine. Of the read, only the CDR3 DNA is kept; its 48 bases are in frame from base 1. In the germline V gene (reference sequence), CDR1 corresponds to SEHNR and CDR2 to FQNEAQ.